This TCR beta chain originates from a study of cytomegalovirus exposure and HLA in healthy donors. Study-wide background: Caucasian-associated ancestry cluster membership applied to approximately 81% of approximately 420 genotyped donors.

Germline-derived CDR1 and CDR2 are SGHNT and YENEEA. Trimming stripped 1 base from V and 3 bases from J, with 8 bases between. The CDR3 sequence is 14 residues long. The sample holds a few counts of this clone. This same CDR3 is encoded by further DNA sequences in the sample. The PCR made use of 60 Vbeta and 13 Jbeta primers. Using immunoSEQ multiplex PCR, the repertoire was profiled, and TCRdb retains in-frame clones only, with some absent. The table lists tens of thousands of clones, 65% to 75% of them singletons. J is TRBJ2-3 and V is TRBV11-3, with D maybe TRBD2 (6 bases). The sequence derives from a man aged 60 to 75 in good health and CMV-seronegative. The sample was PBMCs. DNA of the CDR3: TGTGCCAGCAGCTTAGGGCGGGGAACAGATACGCAGTATTTT. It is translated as CASSLGRGTDTQYF.